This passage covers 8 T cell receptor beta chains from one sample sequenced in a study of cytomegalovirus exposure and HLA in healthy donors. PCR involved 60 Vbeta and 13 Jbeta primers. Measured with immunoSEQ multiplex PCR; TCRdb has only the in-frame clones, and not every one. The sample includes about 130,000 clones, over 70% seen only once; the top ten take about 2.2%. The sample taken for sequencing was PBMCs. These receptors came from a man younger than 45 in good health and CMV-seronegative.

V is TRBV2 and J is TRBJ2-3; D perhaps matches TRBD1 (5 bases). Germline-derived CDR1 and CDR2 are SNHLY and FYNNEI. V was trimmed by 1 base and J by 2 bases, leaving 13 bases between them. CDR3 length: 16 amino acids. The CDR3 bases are TGTGCCAGCAGTGAAGGGGGCGGTCTGCTCACAGATACGCAGTATTTT. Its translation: CASSEGGGLLTDTQYF. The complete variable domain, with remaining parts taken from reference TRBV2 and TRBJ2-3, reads EPEVTQTPSHQVTQMGQEVILRCVPISNHLYFYWYRQILGQKVEFLVSFYNNEISEKSEIFDDQFSVERPDGSNFTLKIRSTKLEDSAMYFCASSEGGGLLTDTQYFGPGTRLTVL.

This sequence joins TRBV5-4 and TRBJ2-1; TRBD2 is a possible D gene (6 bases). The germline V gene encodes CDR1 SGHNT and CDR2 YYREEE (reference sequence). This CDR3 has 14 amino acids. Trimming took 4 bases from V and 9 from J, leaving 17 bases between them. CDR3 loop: CASSPLPAGREQFF. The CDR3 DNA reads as TGTGCCAGCAGCCCCTTGCCGGCGGGACGTGAGCAGTTCTTC.

The CDR3, as DNA: TGTGCCAGCAGTTACATTGGGGGAGGGGATACGCAGTATTTT. It translates to CASSYIGGGDTQYF. V is TRBV6-5 and J is TRBJ2-3, with 7 bases identical to TRBD2. Germline V gives CDR1 MNHEY, CDR2 SVGAGI. V was pared by 2 bases and J by 6 bases, with 5 bases of the junction left unmatched. The CDR3 is made up of 14 amino acids.

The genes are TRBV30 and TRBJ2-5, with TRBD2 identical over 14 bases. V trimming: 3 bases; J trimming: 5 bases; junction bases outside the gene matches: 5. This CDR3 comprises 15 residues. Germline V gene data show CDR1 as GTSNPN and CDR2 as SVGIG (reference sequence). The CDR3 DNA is TGTGCCTGGAGGCGGACTAGCGGGAGGTTTGAGACCCAGTACTTC. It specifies CAWRRTSGRFETQYF.

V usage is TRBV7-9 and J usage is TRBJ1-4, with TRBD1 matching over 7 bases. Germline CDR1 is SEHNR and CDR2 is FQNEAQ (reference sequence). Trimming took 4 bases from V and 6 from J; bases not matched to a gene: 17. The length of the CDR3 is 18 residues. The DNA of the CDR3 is TGTGCCAGCAGCTCCGGGACAGAAACCACTCAATTGGATGAAAAACTGTTTTTT. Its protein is CASSSGTETTQLDEKLFF.

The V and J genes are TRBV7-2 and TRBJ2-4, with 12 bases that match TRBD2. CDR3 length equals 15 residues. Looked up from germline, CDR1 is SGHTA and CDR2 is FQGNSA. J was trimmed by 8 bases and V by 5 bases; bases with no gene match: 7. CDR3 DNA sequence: TGTGCCAGCAGCCTACTAGCGGGAGGTGTGGACATTCAGTACTTC. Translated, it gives CASSLLAGGVDIQYF. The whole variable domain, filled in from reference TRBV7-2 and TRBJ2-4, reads GAGVSQSPSNKVTEKGKDVELRCDPISGHTALYWYRQSLGQGLEFLIYFQGNSAPDKSGLPSDRFSAERTGGSVSTLTIQRTQQEDSAVYLCASSLLAGGVDIQYFGAGTRLSVL.

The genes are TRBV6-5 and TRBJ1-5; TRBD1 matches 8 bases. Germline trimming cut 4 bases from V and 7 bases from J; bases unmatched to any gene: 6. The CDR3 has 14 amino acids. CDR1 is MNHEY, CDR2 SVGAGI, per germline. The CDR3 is CASSSGGSGQPQHF. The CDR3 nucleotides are TGTGCCAGCAGTTCAGGGGGCTCAGGGCAGCCCCAGCATTTT.

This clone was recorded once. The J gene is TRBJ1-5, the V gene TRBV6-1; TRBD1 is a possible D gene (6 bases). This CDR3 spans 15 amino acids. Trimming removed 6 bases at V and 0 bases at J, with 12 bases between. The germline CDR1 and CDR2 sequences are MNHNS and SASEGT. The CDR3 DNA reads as TGTGCCAGCAGAGGACAGTCAAATAGCAATCAGCCCCAGCATTTT. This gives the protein CASRGQSNSNQPQHF.